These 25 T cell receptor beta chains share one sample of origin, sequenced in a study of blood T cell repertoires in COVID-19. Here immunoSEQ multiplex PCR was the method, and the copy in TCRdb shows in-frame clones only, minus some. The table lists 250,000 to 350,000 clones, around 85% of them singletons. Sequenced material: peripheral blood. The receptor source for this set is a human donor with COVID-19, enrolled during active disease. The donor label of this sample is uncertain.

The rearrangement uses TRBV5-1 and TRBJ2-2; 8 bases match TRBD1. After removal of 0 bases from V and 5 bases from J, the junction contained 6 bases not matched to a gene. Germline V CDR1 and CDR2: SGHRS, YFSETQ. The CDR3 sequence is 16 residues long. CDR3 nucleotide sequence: TGCGCCAGCAGCTTGGCCTCAGGGGGCGGTACCGGGGAGCTGTTTTTT. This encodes CASSLASGGGTGELFF.

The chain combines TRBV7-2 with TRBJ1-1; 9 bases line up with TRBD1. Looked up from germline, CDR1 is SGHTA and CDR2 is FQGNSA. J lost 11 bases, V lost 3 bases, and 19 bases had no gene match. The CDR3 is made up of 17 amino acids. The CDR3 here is CASSLEALGTGWSRAFF. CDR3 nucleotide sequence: TGTGCCAGCAGCTTGGAGGCCCTGGGGACAGGGTGGTCGCGGGCTTTCTTT. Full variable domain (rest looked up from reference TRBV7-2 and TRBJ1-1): GAGVSQSPSNKVTEKGKDVELRCDPISGHTALYWYRQSLGQGLEFLIYFQGNSAPDKSGLPSDRFSAERTGGSVSTLTIQRTQQEDSAVYLCASSLEALGTGWSRAFFGQGTRLTVV.

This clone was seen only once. The CDR3 region is CACLFRDTSTDTQYF. The CDR3 nucleotides are TGTGCCTGCTTATTCCGGGACACCAGCACAGATACGCAGTATTTT. V usage is TRBV30 and J usage is TRBJ2-3, with D tentatively TRBD1 (6 bases). V lost 6 bases and J lost 0, with 16 bases in between. This CDR3 region has 15 residues. Germline CDR1 GTSNPN, CDR2 SVGIG (reference sequence).

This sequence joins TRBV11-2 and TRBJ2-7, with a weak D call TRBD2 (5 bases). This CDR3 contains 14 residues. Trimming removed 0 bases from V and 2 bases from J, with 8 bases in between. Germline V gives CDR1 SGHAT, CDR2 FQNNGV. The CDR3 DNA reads TGTGCCAGCAGCTTAGACAGGACTGCCTACGAGCAGTACTTC. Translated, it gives CASSLDRTAYEQYF.

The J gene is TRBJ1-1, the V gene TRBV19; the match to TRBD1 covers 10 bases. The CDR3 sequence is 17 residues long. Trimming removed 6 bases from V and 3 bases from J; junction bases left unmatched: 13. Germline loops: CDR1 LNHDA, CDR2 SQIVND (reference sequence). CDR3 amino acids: CASSVNRDRGRDTEAFF. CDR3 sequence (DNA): TGTGCCAGTAGCGTTAACCGGGACAGGGGCCGAGACACTGAAGCTTTCTTT.

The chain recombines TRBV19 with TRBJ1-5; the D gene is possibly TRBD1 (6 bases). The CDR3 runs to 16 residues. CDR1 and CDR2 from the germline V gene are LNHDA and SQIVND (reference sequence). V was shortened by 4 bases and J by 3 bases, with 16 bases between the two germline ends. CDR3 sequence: CASSTRRQGYNQPQHF. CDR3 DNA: TGTGCCAGTAGTACAAGACGGCAGGGGTACAATCAGCCCCAGCATTTT.

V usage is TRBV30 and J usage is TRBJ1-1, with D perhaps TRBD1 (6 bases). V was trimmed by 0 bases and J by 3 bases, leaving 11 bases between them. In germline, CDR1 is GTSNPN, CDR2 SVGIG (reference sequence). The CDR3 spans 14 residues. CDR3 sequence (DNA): TGTGCCTGGAGTGTAGGGGGTGGGGACACTGAAGCTTTCTTT. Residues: CAWSVGGGDTEAFF. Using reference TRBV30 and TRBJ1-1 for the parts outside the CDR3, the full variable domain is SQTIHQWPATLVQPVGSPLSLECTVEGTSNPNLYWYRQAAGRGLQLLFYSVGIGQISSEVPQNLSASRPQDRQFILSSKKLLLSDSGFYLCAWSVGGGDTEAFFGQGTRLTVV.

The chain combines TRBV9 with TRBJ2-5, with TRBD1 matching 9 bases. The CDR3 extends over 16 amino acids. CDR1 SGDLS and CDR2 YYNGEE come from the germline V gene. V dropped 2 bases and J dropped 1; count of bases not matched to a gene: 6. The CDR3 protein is CASSVAGQGFQETQYF. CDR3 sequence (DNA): TGTGCCAGCAGCGTTGCGGGACAGGGCTTCCAAGAGACCCAGTACTTC.

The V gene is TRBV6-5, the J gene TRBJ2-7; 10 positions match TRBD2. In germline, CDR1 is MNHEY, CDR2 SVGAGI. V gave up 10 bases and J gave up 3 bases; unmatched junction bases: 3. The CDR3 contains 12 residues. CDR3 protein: CATGTSDYEQYF. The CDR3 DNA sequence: TGTGCCACCGGGACTAGCGACTACGAGCAGTACTTC.

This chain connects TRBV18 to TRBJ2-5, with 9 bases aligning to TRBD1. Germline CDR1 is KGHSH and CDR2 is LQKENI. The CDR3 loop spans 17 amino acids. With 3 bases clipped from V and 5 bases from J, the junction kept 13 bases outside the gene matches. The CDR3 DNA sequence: TGTGCCAGCTCACCTCTCCCTCCGGGACAGGGAGCGGAGACCCAGTACTTC. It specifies CASSPLPPGQGAETQYF.

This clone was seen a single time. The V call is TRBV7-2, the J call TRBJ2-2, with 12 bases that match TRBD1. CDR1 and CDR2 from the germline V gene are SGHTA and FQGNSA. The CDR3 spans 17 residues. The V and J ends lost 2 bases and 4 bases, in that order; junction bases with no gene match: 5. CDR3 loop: CASSLSGTGGGTGELFF. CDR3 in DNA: TGTGCCAGCAGCTTAAGTGGGACAGGGGGCGGCACCGGGGAGCTGTTTTTT. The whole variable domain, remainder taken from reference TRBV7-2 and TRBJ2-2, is GAGVSQSPSNKVTEKGKDVELRCDPISGHTALYWYRQSLGQGLEFLIYFQGNSAPDKSGLPSDRFSAERTGGSVSTLTIQRTQQEDSAVYLCASSLSGTGGGTGELFFGEGSRLTVL.

This CDR3 is CASRTEMTQPQHF. CDR3 DNA: TGTGCCAGTAGGACAGAAATGACTCAGCCCCAGCATTTT. The rearrangement links TRBV19 to TRBJ1-5; a possible D gene is TRBD1 (5 bases). There are 13 residues in the CDR3. Germline CDR1 LNHDA, CDR2 SQIVND (reference sequence). V was cut by 6 bases and J by 6 bases, with 12 bases left in between.

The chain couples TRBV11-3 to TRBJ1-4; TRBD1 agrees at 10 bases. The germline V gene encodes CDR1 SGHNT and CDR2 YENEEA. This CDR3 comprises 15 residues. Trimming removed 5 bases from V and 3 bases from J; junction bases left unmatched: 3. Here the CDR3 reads CASSQGTGANEKLFF. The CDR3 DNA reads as TGTGCCAGCAGCCAAGGGACAGGGGCTAATGAAAAACTGTTTTTT.

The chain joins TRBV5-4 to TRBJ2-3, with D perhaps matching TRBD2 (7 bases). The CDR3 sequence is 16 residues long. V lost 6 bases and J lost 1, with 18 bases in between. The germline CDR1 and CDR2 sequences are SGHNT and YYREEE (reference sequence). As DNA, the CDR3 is TGTGCCAGCAAGGGGGAGGGACCCACCGGCACAGATACGCAGTATTTT. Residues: CASKGEGPTGTDTQYF.

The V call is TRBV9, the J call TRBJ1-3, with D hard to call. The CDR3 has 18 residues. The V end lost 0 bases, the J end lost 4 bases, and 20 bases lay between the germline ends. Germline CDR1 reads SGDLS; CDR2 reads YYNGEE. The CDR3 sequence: CASSVESRWGGYGNTIYF. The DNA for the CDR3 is TGTGCCAGCAGCGTAGAGAGTCGGTGGGGAGGGTACGGAAACACCATATATTTT.

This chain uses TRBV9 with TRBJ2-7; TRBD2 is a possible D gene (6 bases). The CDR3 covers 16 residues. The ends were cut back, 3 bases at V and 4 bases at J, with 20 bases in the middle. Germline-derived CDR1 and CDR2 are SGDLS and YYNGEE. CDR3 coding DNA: TGTGCCAGCAGCGCCGACCCCCAGGGAGGTGTTTACGAGCAGTACTTC. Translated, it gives CASSADPQGGVYEQYF.

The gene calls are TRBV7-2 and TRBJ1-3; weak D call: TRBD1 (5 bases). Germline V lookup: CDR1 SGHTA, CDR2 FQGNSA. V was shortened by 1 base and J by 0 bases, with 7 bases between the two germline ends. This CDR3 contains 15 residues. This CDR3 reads CASSLGGLSGNTIYF. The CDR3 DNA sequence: TGTGCCAGCAGCTTAGGGGGCCTCTCTGGAAACACCATATATTTT.

CDR3 in amino acids: CASSLEGRAYGYTF. In DNA form, the CDR3 reads TGTGCCAGCAGTTTGGAGGGTAGGGCCTATGGCTACACCTTC. The rearrangement joins TRBV28 to TRBJ1-2; D unresolved. This CDR3 comprises 14 residues. Looked up from germline, CDR1 is MDHEN and CDR2 is SYDVKM. V was trimmed by 3 bases and J by 4 bases, leaving 12 bases between them.

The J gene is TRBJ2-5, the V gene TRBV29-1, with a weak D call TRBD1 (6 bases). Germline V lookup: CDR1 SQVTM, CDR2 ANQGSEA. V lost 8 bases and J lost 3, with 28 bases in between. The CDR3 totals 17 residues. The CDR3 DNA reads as TGCAGCCTTGGCGACGAGGCGGACAGACCTTTCGAAGAGACCCAGTACTTC. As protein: CSLGDEADRPFEETQYF.

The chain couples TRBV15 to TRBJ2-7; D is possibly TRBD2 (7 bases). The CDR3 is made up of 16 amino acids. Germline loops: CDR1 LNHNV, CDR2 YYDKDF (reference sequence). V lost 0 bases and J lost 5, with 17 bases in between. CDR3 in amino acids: CATSRDRPGGVDEQYF. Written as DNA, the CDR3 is TGTGCCACCAGCAGAGATCGCCCGGGGGGCGTGGACGAGCAGTACTTC.

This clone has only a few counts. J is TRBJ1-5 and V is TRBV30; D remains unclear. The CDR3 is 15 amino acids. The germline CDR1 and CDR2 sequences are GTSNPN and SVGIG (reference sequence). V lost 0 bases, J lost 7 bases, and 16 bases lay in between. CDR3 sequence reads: CAWSVPVGEGQPQHF. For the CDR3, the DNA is TGTGCCTGGAGTGTACCCGTGGGAGAAGGCCAGCCCCAGCATTTT. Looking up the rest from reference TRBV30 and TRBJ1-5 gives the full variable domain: SQTIHQWPATLVQPVGSPLSLECTVEGTSNPNLYWYRQAAGRGLQLLFYSVGIGQISSEVPQNLSASRPQDRQFILSSKKLLLSDSGFYLCAWSVPVGEGQPQHFGDGTRLSIL.

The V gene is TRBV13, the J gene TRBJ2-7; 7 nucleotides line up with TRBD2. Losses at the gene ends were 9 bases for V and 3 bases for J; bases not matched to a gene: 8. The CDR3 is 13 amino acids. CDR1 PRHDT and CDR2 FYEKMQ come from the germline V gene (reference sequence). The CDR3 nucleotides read TGTGCCAGACTAGGGCTAGCGGACTACGAGCAGTACTTC. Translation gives CARLGLADYEQYF. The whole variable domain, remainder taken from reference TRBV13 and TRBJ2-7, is AAGVIQSPRHLIKEKRETATLKCYPIPRHDTVYWYQQGPGQDPQFLISFYEKMQSDKGSIPDRFSAQQFSDYHSELNMSSLELGDSALYFCARLGLADYEQYFGPGTRLTVT.

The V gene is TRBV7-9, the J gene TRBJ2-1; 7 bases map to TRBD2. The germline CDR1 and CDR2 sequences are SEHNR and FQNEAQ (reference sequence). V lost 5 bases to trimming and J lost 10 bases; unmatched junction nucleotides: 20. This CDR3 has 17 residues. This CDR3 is CASSDRWAGASALEQFF. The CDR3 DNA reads TGTGCCAGCAGCGATAGGTGGGCGGGAGCATCTGCATTGGAGCAGTTCTTC.

The CDR3 sequence is CASSSRVTDTQYF. In DNA, the CDR3 is TGTGCCAGCAGCTCCAGGGTTACAGATACGCAGTATTTT. The chain links TRBV9 to TRBJ2-3; D is possibly TRBD1 (5 bases). The CDR3 sequence is 13 residues long. V was cut by 4 bases and J by 3 bases, with 9 bases left in between. CDR1 SGDLS and CDR2 YYNGEE come from the germline V gene.

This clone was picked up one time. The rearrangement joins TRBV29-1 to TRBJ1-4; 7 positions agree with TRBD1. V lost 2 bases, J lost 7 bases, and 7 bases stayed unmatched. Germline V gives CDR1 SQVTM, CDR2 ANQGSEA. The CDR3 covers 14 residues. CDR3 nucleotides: TGCAGCGTTGAAACGCAGGGGGAGGTTGAAAAACTGTTTTTT. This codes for CSVETQGEVEKLFF.